This section outlines one T cell receptor (beta chain) sequence together with its context. This CDR3 is 12 amino acids long. V shed 6 bases, J shed 4 bases, and the junction held 1 base outside the gene matches. Germline V CDR1 and CDR2: LNHDA, SQIVND (reference sequence). Assignment of participants to cohorts was predicated upon participant-reported clinical history. Exposed participants came across a COVID-19 case within 2 weeks before study entry. Sequencing was performed with immunoSEQ multiplex PCR; in TCRdb, only in-frame clones are kept and a portion is missing. This repertoire shows about 140,000 clones, over 80% found once; its top ten account for roughly 5%. This sample is part of a study of blood T cell repertoires in COVID-19. Study at large: PBMCs, B-cell-depleted T cells, or T cells provided the cDNA or gDNA that made up the material.

The source is a man in his sixties or seventies who had been exposed to COVID-19. The sequenced sample consisted of PBMCs or T cells enriched from blood (not recorded which). The V call is TRBV19, the J call TRBJ1-1, with 8 bases lining up with TRBD1. Here the CDR3 DNA reads TGTGCCAGTAGACAGGGGGGCACTGAAGCTTTCTTT. Protein product: CASRQGGTEAFF.